Listed below are T cell receptor beta chains from one sample, sequenced in a study of blood T cell repertoires in COVID-19. The method was immunoSEQ multiplex PCR; TCRdb's version includes in-frame clones alone and lacks a portion of them. The table has approximately 110,000 clones, more than 85% seen once. Material for sequencing was peripheral blood. These receptors were taken from a man aged 50-59 years with COVID-19, enrolled during active disease. Each CDR3 is given with its conserved first and last residue. D genes are given only for firm matches. Only part of the rows carry a size: once, few, many, or a class if the clone is expanded.

j_call clone_size d_call v_call cdr3_aa cdr3_nt
TRBJ2-1 . TRBD2 TRBV4-1 CASSQAGGPIYEQFF TGCGCCAGCAGCCAAGCGGGAGGGCCGATCTATGAGCAGTTCTTC
TRBJ1-3 . . TRBV28 CASSPPEVPGDTIYF TGTGCCAGCAGTCCCCCTGAAGTGCCGGGAGACACCATATATTTT
TRBJ2-2 . . TRBV11-2 CASSPGGATTGELFF TGTGCCAGCAGCCCTGGGGGGGCCACCACCGGGGAGCTGTTTTTT
TRBJ2-7 . . TRBV4-3 CASSQDSVGPTYEQYF TGCGCCAGCAGCCAAGATTCGGTGGGCCCGACCTACGAGCAGTACTTC
TRBJ1-4 . . TRBV2 CASHSDSTNEKLFF TGTGCCAGCCACTCGGACTCAACTAATGAAAAACTGTTTTTT
TRBJ2-2 . . TRBV11-2 CASSLSVAGELFF TGTGCCAGCAGCTTAAGTGTAGCCGGGGAGCTGTTTTTT
TRBJ1-2 . . TRBV6-1 CASSELQGYYGYTF TGTGCCAGCAGTGAGCTTCAGGGTTACTATGGCTACACCTTC
TRBJ1-5 . TRBD1 TRBV28 CASSLSRGLGQPQHF TGTGCCAGCAGTTTAAGCAGGGGGCTAGGACAGCCCCAGCATTTT
TRBJ2-7 . TRBD1 TRBV29-1 CSVEDRRGMSYEQYF TGCAGCGTTGAAGATCGCAGGGGGATGTCCTACGAGCAGTACTTC
TRBJ2-2 few . TRBV7-3 CASSSVPSDTGELFF TGTGCCAGCAGCTCGGTCCCCTCGGACACCGGGGAGCTGTTTTTT
TRBJ2-1 . . TRBV18 CASSPPEYNWFF TGTGCCAGCTCACCACCGGAGTATAATTGGTTCTTC
TRBJ2-3 . . TRBV19 CASSIGEGADTQYF TGTGCCAGTAGTATCGGAGAAGGGGCCGATACGCAGTATTTT
TRBJ1-5 once . TRBV7-8 CASSWTLNSNQPQHF TGTGCCAGCAGCTGGACACTGAATAGCAATCAGCCCCAGCATTTT
TRBJ2-5 . TRBD2 TRBV6-5 CASSYLGTSGETQYF TGTGCCAGCAGTTATCTCGGGACTAGCGGAGAGACCCAGTACTTC
TRBJ2-1 . TRBD2 TRBV4-2 CASSPTEGPAGGSYNEQFF TGTGCCAGCAGCCCAACCGAAGGACCAGCGGGAGGTAGCTACAATGAGCAGTTCTTC
TRBJ2-7 . TRBD2 TRBV7-3 CASSPGTSGIYEQYF TGTGCCAGCAGCCCAGGGACTAGCGGGATCTACGAGCAGTACTTC
TRBJ1-2 once . TRBV30 CAWSVEGYTF TGTGCCTGGAGTGTAGAGGGCTACACCTTC
TRBJ1-1 . . TRBV4-1 CASSQVMGSDSLNTEAFF TGCGCCAGCAGCCAAGTCATGGGATCGGACAGTCTGAACACTGAAGCTTTCTTT
TRBJ2-4 . . TRBV11-3 CASSLGPRGIQYF TGTGCCAGCAGCTTAGGCCCAAGGGGCATTCAGTACTTC
TRBJ2-3 . TRBD2 TRBV3-1/TRBV3-2 CASSPSGSRTDTQYF TGTGCCAGCAGTCCTAGCGGGAGTCGTACAGATACGCAGTATTTT
TRBJ2-7 . TRBD1 TRBV9 CASSFSGDRGYEQYF TGTGCCAGCAGCTTCAGTGGGGACAGGGGTTACGAGCAGTACTTC
TRBJ2-2 . TRBD2 TRBV9 CASSVSGRDTGELFF TGTGCCAGCAGCGTAAGCGGGAGGGACACCGGGGAGCTGTTTTTT
TRBJ1-3 . . TRBV2 CASSAGISGNTIYF TGTGCCAGCAGTGCGGGGATTTCTGGAAACACCATATATTTT
TRBJ1-5 . . TRBV28 CASSVTQGVGNQPQHF TGTGCCAGCAGTGTTACACAGGGTGTGGGCAATCAGCCCCAGCATTTT
TRBJ2-3 once . TRBV6-6 CASTTGSTSTDTQYF TGTGCCAGCACTACAGGGTCAACTAGCACAGATACGCAGTATTTT
TRBJ2-6 . TRBD2 TRBV9 CASSLRAGLLTGANVLTF TGTGCCAGCAGCCTTCGAGCGGGATTATTAACTGGGGCCAACGTCCTGACTTTC
TRBJ2-7 . . TRBV3-1/TRBV3-2 CASSRGLPYEQYF TGTGCCAGCAGCCGAGGTCTACCCTACGAGCAGTACTTC